The 9 T cell receptor beta chains below come from one sample, sequenced in a study of cytomegalovirus exposure and HLA in healthy donors. PCR was performed using 60 Vbeta and 13 Jbeta primers. The data were produced by immunoSEQ multiplex PCR, yet TCRdb's version contains in-frame clones alone and is incomplete. The repertoire holds approximately 90,000 clones, with 55% to 75% as singletons. The specimen sequenced was PBMCs. These receptors all stem from a woman between 45 and 65 years old in good health and CMV-seropositive.

This chain connects TRBV7-6 to TRBJ2-7; a possible D gene is TRBD2 (6 bases). V lost 0 bases and J 3 bases, leaving 9 bases between the germline ends. CDR1 and CDR2 (germline): SGHVS, FNYEAQ. The CDR3 totals 14 residues. CDR3 in DNA: TGTGCCAGCAGCTTAGCCGGGAGAGACTACGAGCAGTACTTC. Its translation: CASSLAGRDYEQYF.

The chain combines TRBV28 with TRBJ1-1; D may be TRBD1 (5 bases). Trimming left V 7 bases short and J 7 bases short, with 13 bases between. CDR1 is MDHEN, CDR2 SYDVKM, per germline. CDR3 size: 12 residues. CDR3 DNA sequence: TGTGCCAGCAATCACGACAGCCGTGAAGCTTTCTTT. Encoded protein: CASNHDSREAFF.

The V call is TRBV29-1, the J call TRBJ2-7; 7 bases align to TRBD1. Germline V gene sequence: CDR1 SQVTM, CDR2 ANQGSEA. The CDR3 is 12 residues long. J was trimmed by 2 bases and V by 7 bases; bases with no gene match: 5. The CDR3 nucleotides are TGCAGCGCCCGGGACAGCACCTACGAGCAGTACTTC. Its translation is CSARDSTYEQYF.

The sample holds a few counts of this clone. CDR3 sequence reads: CASSIVKLGGPATNEKLFF. The DNA for the CDR3 is TGTGCCAGTAGTATCGTAAAGTTGGGGGGGCCAGCAACTAATGAAAAACTGTTTTTT. The chain carries TRBV19 and TRBJ1-4, with D possibly matching TRBD1 (6 bases). V was shortened by 3 bases and J by 0 bases, with 20 bases between the two germline ends. Germline CDR1 is LNHDA and CDR2 is SQIVND (reference sequence). This CDR3 is built from 19 residues.

The V gene is TRBV28, the J gene TRBJ1-3; 8 bases line up with TRBD1. This CDR3 is 16 amino acids long. From germline, CDR1 is MDHEN and CDR2 SYDVKM. V shed 4 bases, J shed 3 bases, and the junction held 8 bases outside the gene matches. CDR3 in DNA: TGTGCCAGCAGTTCTCCAGCCGGGACAGGTGGAAACACCATATATTTT. Encoded protein: CASSSPAGTGGNTIYF. The variable domain in full, completed from reference TRBV28 and TRBJ1-3, reads DVKVTQSSRYLVKRTGEKVFLECVQDMDHENMFWYRQDPGLGLRLIYFSYDVKMKEKGDIPEGYSVSREKKERFSLILESASTNQTSMYLCASSSPAGTGGNTIYFGEGSWLTVV.

The CDR3 loop reads CASTLRTGIYGYTF. The DNA of the CDR3 is TGTGCCAGCACCCTGCGGACAGGGATCTATGGCTACACCTTC. The chain joins TRBV6-5 to TRBJ1-2, with TRBD1 matching over 8 bases. The CDR3 is 14 residues long. CDR1 MNHEY and CDR2 SVGAGI come from the germline V gene. The V segment lost 7 bases and the J segment 4 bases; nucleotides outside the gene matches: 8.

The CDR3 DNA is TGCACCAGCAGCCAGCGGACTAGCGGGAAAACGAATGGCGATGAGCAGTTCTTC. It is translated as CTSSQRTSGKTNGDEQFF. The chain has TRBV1 and TRBJ2-1; the table's D call, TRBD2, was not checked against the DNA. TRBV1 is a pseudogene locus. The CDR3 is made up of 18 amino acids.

The J gene is TRBJ1-3, the V gene TRBV2, with a possible D match to TRBD1 (5 bases). V was clipped by 3 bases and J by 0 bases, with 12 bases between them. Germline V lookup: CDR1 SNHLY, CDR2 FYNNEI. This CDR3 comprises 16 residues. CDR3 amino acids: CASSDRRGGSGNTIYF. The DNA of the CDR3 is TGTGCCAGCAGTGACCGTCGGGGGGGCTCTGGAAACACCATATATTTT. Full variable domain (remainder filled in from reference TRBV2 and TRBJ1-3): EPEVTQTPSHQVTQMGQEVILRCVPISNHLYFYWYRQILGQKVEFLVSFYNNEISEKSEIFDDQFSVERPDGSNFTLKIRSTKLEDSAMYFCASSDRRGGSGNTIYFGEGSWLTVV.

The rearrangement links TRBV28 to TRBJ1-2; TRBD1 agrees at 7 bases. The V segment lost 5 bases and the J segment 0 bases; nucleotides outside the gene matches: 6. CDR3 length equals 15 residues. Germline V gene lookup returns CDR1 MDHEN and CDR2 SYDVKM. In DNA form, the CDR3 reads TGTGCCAGCAGTACCCCAGACAGGGCTAACTATGGCTACACCTTC. Translating gives CASSTPDRANYGYTF.